The 29 T cell receptor beta chains in this list originate from one sample, sequenced in a study of blood T cell repertoires in COVID-19. Sequencing was performed with immunoSEQ multiplex PCR; in TCRdb, only in-frame clones are kept and a portion is missing. The sample holds 65,000 to 70,000 clones; over 75% are singletons and the top ten take 2.5% to 3.5%. The sequencing sample was made of peripheral blood. Receptors originate from an elderly man with acute or convalescent COVID-19.

The V call is TRBV9, the J call TRBJ1-1; no firm D call. Germline V gene lookup returns CDR1 SGDLS and CDR2 YYNGEE. This CDR3 spans 15 amino acids. The V and J ends lost 0 bases and 1 base respectively, with 10 bases between them. The CDR3 DNA follows: TGTGCCAGCAGCGTAGAGCCCCTCGCGAACACTGAAGCTTTCTTT. Translation gives CASSVEPLANTEAFF.

The chain is built from TRBV19 and TRBJ1-6, with D perhaps TRBD1 (5 bases). The V end was cut by 6 bases, the J end by 7 bases, with 16 bases between. The CDR3 runs 15 residues. From germline, CDR1 is LNHDA and CDR2 SQIVND (reference sequence). The CDR3 is CASSGGAELNSPLHF. In nucleotides, the CDR3 is TGTGCCAGTAGCGGAGGGGCGGAGCTCAATTCACCCCTCCACTTT. Combining the CDR3 with reference TRBV19 and TRBJ1-6 gives the whole variable domain DGGITQSPKYLFRKEGQNVTLSCEQNLNHDAMYWYRQDPGQGLRLIYYSQIVNDFQKGDIAEGYSVSREKKESFPLTVTSAQKNPTAFYLCASSGGAELNSPLHFGNGTRLTVT.

This clone was seen once. The rearrangement links TRBV2 to TRBJ2-3, with TRBD2 matching 11 bases. The CDR3 contains 16 residues. The V and J ends lost 6 bases and 0 bases, in that order; junction bases with no gene match: 5. The germline V gene encodes CDR1 SNHLY and CDR2 FYNNEI. The CDR3 loop reads CASSGTSGFSTDTQYF. As DNA, the CDR3 is TGTGCCAGCAGCGGGACTAGCGGTTTTAGCACAGATACGCAGTATTTT.

The gene calls are TRBV9 and TRBJ1-1; D gene ambiguous. Looked up from germline, CDR1 is SGDLS and CDR2 is YYNGEE. V lost 4 bases and J lost 4, with 11 bases in between. This CDR3 is built from 13 residues. In DNA, the CDR3 is TGTGCCAGCAGCAACCGTCCGGGCACTGAAGCTTTCTTT. Translated: CASSNRPGTEAFF.

The rearrangement uses TRBV6-5 and TRBJ2-5; the D gene is possibly TRBD1 (7 bases). Trimming cost V 7 bases and J 5 bases, with 14 bases left between them. This CDR3 region has 13 residues. Germline lookup yields CDR1 MNHEY and CDR2 SVGAGI. Here the CDR3 DNA reads TGTGCCAGCAATAAACAGGGGAGGGAGACCCAGTACTTC. Translation gives CASNKQGRETQYF.

This chain connects TRBV6-4 to TRBJ1-2; possibly TRBD1 for D (6 bases). The CDR3 runs 15 residues. V lost 3 bases to trimming and J lost 4 bases, with 15 bases between them. Germline V CDR1 and CDR2: MRHNA, SNTAGT. The CDR3 coding sequence is TGTGCCAGCAGTGATGAGAAGGACAGCCCCTATGGCTACACCTTC. Amino acids: CASSDEKDSPYGYTF.

The CDR3 DNA reads as TGTGCCAGCAGTTTGACTACCAACAATGAGCAGTTCTTC. It yields the protein CASSLTTNNEQFF. V usage is TRBV12-3 or TRBV12-4 and J usage is TRBJ2-1; D perhaps matches TRBD2 (5 bases). The CDR3 consists of 13 residues. V lost 3 bases, J lost 5 bases, and 8 bases lay in between.

This chain connects TRBV14 to TRBJ1-5; tentatively, D is TRBD1 (5 bases). The germline V gene encodes CDR1 SGHDN and CDR2 FVKESK. The V and J ends lost 4 bases and 0 bases respectively, with 19 bases between them. The CDR3 runs to 18 residues. The CDR3 DNA reads as TGTGCCAGCAGCCCACCCAAGTTTCGACAGCATAGCAATCAGCCCCAGCATTTT. Protein: CASSPPKFRQHSNQPQHF.

J is TRBJ1-4 and V is TRBV28; D not resolved. V shed 4 bases and J shed 0 bases, with 6 bases lying between them. This CDR3 spans 14 amino acids. Per germline, CDR1 MDHEN and CDR2 SYDVKM. The DNA of the CDR3 is TGTGCCAGCAGTTCAGCGTCAACTAATGAAAAACTGTTTTTT. Translating gives CASSSASTNEKLFF.

The V call is TRBV27, the J call TRBJ1-5, with 8 bases matching TRBD1. Trimming cost V 3 bases and J 16 bases; bases outside gene matches: 14. The germline CDR1 and CDR2 sequences are MNHEY and SMNVEV (reference sequence). The CDR3 covers 14 residues. The CDR3 coding sequence is TGTGCCAGCAGTTTGAGAGACAGGGGTCATGAAAAACATTTT. Encoded protein: CASSLRDRGHEKHF.

J is TRBJ1-2 and V is TRBV6-5; D unclear. The CDR3 has 11 residues. Germline lookup yields CDR1 MNHEY and CDR2 SVGAGI. Trimming removed 5 bases from V and 7 bases from J, with 8 bases in between. CDR3 loop: CASSHRGGYTF. For the CDR3, the DNA is TGTGCCAGCAGTCATCGCGGTGGCTACACCTTC.

The chain couples TRBV19 to TRBJ1-5; 9 nucleotides agree with TRBD1. J lost 7 bases, V lost 4 bases, and 5 bases had no gene match. The CDR3 is 14 amino acids. Germline V gene lookup returns CDR1 LNHDA and CDR2 SQIVND (reference sequence). Here the CDR3 reads CASSTQGARQPQHF. The CDR3 DNA sequence: TGTGCCAGTAGTACACAGGGGGCACGGCAGCCCCAGCATTTT.

This chain links TRBV7-6 with TRBJ1-5; 7 positions agree with TRBD1. The CDR3 is made up of 16 amino acids. Germline V gives CDR1 SGHVS, CDR2 FNYEAQ. Trimming took 5 bases from V and 7 from J; bases not matched to a gene: 14. The CDR3: CASSPRGRGGLQPQHF. The CDR3 DNA reads as TGTGCCAGCAGCCCCCGGGGTAGAGGGGGCCTACAGCCCCAGCATTTT.

V usage is TRBV7-2 and J usage is TRBJ1-5; maybe TRBD1 (5 bases). V lost 5 bases and J 5 bases, leaving 7 bases between the germline ends. Germline CDR1 reads SGHTA; CDR2 reads FQGNSA. The CDR3 totals 12 residues. DNA of the CDR3: TGTGCCAGCAGCACAGGTCATCAGCCCCAGCATTTT. This translates into CASSTGHQPQHF.

V and J are TRBV5-6 and TRBJ2-4; possibly TRBD2 for D (6 bases). CDR3 length: 13 residues. Trimming left V 0 bases short and J 15 bases short, with 16 bases between. Germline assignment: CDR1 SGHDT and CDR2 YYEEEE. As DNA, the CDR3 is TGTGCCAGCAGCTTGGGACTAGAGGGGTGGCCGTACTTC. Encoded protein: CASSLGLEGWPYF.

The rearrangement links TRBV5-1 to TRBJ2-3; TRBD2 aligns across 9 bases. The trim removed 1 base at V and 6 bases at J, leaving 9 bases unmatched. The CDR3 totals 16 residues. Germline CDR1 SGHRS, CDR2 YFSETQ. CDR3 coding DNA: TGCGCCAGCAGCTTGAACGGCGGGAGGGCCGCCGATACGCAGTATTTT. This gives the protein CASSLNGGRAADTQYF.

Only one count was recorded for this clone. The V call is TRBV7-2, the J call TRBJ1-5; D not resolved. The CDR3 contains 13 residues. In germline, CDR1 is SGHTA, CDR2 FQGNSA. The V gene lost 4 bases and the J gene lost 4 bases, with 8 bases spanning the gap. As DNA, the CDR3 is TGTGCCAGCAGCTATAATCAGAATCAGCCCCAGCATTTT. This translates into CASSYNQNQPQHF. Supplemented by reference TRBV7-2 and TRBJ1-5, the full variable domain reads GAGVSQSPSNKVTEKGKDVELRCDPISGHTALYWYRQSLGQGLEFLIYFQGNSAPDKSGLPSDRFSAERTGGSVSTLTIQRTQQEDSAVYLCASSYNQNQPQHFGDGTRLSIL.

The rearrangement uses TRBV5-1 and TRBJ1-1; D possibly corresponds to TRBD1 (5 bases). The V end lost 0 bases, the J end lost 7 bases, and 16 bases lay between the germline ends. Germline lookup yields CDR1 SGHRS and CDR2 YFSETQ. CDR3 size: 15 residues. CDR3 DNA sequence: TGCGCCAGCAGCTTGGTTGCTGGGGCGGGGGGTGAAGCTTTCTTT. This sequence encodes CASSLVAGAGGEAFF.

V gene TRBV9 combines with J gene TRBJ1-4, with 7 bases aligning to TRBD1. With V trimmed by 0 bases and J by 8 bases, 7 bases remained unmatched. The CDR3 contains 15 residues. Germline lookup yields CDR1 SGDLS and CDR2 YYNGEE. The CDR3 spells CASSVGPTGPEKLFF. DNA for the CDR3: TGTGCCAGCAGCGTAGGGCCGACAGGGCCCGAAAAACTGTTTTTT.

The chain recombines TRBV9 with TRBJ1-1; 8 bases align to TRBD1. The germline V gene has CDR1 SGDLS and CDR2 YYNGEE. With V trimmed by 5 bases and J by 6 bases, 9 bases remained unmatched. The length of the CDR3 is 14 residues. The CDR3: CASRADRGSAEAFF. CDR3 in DNA: TGTGCCAGCAGGGCCGACAGGGGAAGTGCTGAAGCTTTCTTT.

V is TRBV9 and J is TRBJ2-1, with 13 bases that match TRBD2. The CDR3 covers 19 residues. CDR1 and CDR2 from the germline V gene are SGDLS and YYNGEE. With 0 bases clipped from V and 2 bases from J, the junction kept 8 bases outside the gene matches. The CDR3 bases are TGTGCCAGCAGCGTAGAAGGGACTAGCGGGGCTCATCCCTACAATGAGCAGTTCTTC. Its protein product is CASSVEGTSGAHPYNEQFF.

The count of this clone is one. The J gene is TRBJ2-5, the V gene TRBV27; TRBD1 is a possible D gene (6 bases). Germline lookup yields CDR1 MNHEY and CDR2 SMNVEV (reference sequence). The CDR3 covers 13 residues. V was clipped by 5 bases and J by 1 base, with 8 bases between them. The DNA for the CDR3 is TGTGCCAGCAGTGGACAGCCCCAAGAGACCCAGTACTTC. As protein: CASSGQPQETQYF.

This chain joins TRBV15 and TRBJ2-3; 7 bases match TRBD2. CDR1 and CDR2 (germline): LNHNV, YYDKDF (reference sequence). This CDR3 comprises 17 residues. With V trimmed by 0 bases and J by 7 bases, 13 bases remained unmatched. This CDR3 reads CATSRDFLVAGINTQYF. The CDR3 DNA sequence: TGTGCCACCAGCAGAGATTTTTTGGTAGCGGGCATAAATACGCAGTATTTT.

This chain joins TRBV6-1 and TRBJ2-5; 8 bases fit TRBD2. CDR3 size: 17 residues. Germline CDR1 is MNHNS and CDR2 is SASEGT. The V segment lost 4 bases and the J segment 4 bases; nucleotides outside the gene matches: 14. As DNA, the CDR3 is TGTGCCAGCAGTGTTCACCGACCGGGAGGGCCTGGAGAGACCCAGTACTTC. This translates into CASSVHRPGGPGETQYF.

This chain joins TRBV15 and TRBJ1-5; TRBD1 might be the D (5 bases). The V end lost 0 bases, the J end lost 7 bases, and 13 bases lay between the germline ends. The CDR3 spans 15 residues. The germline gives CDR1 LNHNV, CDR2 YYDKDF (reference sequence). This CDR3 is CATSRDRGVAQPQHF. As DNA, the CDR3 is TGTGCCACCAGCAGAGATCGGGGGGTAGCGCAGCCCCAGCATTTT.

The CDR3 nucleotides read TGTGCCAGCAGTGCAGGTTCGGCAGTCTCAGATACGCAGTATTTT. Protein sequence: CASSAGSAVSDTQYF. The gene calls are TRBV6-2 or TRBV6-3 and TRBJ2-3; D gene ambiguous. V shed 5 bases and J shed 4 bases, with 16 bases lying between them. The length of the CDR3 is 15 residues. Germline CDR1 is MNHEY and CDR2 is SVGEGT.

This chain links TRBV4-2 with TRBJ2-2, with 7 bases that match TRBD2. The trim removed 0 bases at V and 4 bases at J, leaving 11 bases unmatched. The CDR3 has 18 amino acids. The V gene's germline CDR1 is LGHNA and CDR2 YNFKEQ. The CDR3 protein is CASSQDRERTRITGELFF. The CDR3 coding sequence is TGTGCCAGCAGCCAAGACAGAGAAAGGACTAGGATCACCGGGGAGCTGTTTTTT.

This chain connects TRBV11-2 to TRBJ1-2, with TRBD1 matching over 7 bases. J gave up 6 bases and V 1 base, and 2 bases lay outside the gene matches. Germline V lookup: CDR1 SGHAT, CDR2 FQNNGV. The CDR3 is 13 residues long. The CDR3 DNA reads TGTGCCAGCAGCTTAGGACAGGGTAATGGCTACACCTTC. Protein: CASSLGQGNGYTF.

CDR3 residues: CASSTGTSGDHTDTQYF. The CDR3 nucleotides read TGCGCCAGCAGCACCGGGACTAGCGGGGACCACACAGATACGCAGTATTTT. This sequence joins TRBV5-1 and TRBJ2-3; TRBD2 agrees at 13 bases. V trimming: 4 bases; J trimming: 2 bases; junction bases outside the gene matches: 7. The CDR3 consists of 17 residues. Germline V gives CDR1 SGHRS, CDR2 YFSETQ.